This is a list of T cell receptor beta chains from one sample in a study of Ad26.COV2.S vaccination and SARS-CoV-2 variants. TCRdb's table, derived via immunoSEQ multiplex PCR, lists solely in-frame clones and lacks some. This table has some 300,000 clones, around 85% appearing once. The specimen was peripheral blood, collected in a trial of Ad26.COV2.S vaccine versus placebo. These receptors came from a person aged 18 to 65 who received the Ad26.COV2.S COVID-19 vaccine or a placebo. The CDR3 runs from the conserved cysteine through the conserved F or W. The order of the fields is J gene, D gene, V gene, clone size, CDR3 DNA, CDR3 protein. D genes are given only for firm matches. Some rows mark clone size as missing; the rest say once, few, many or name a class of expanded clone.

j_call: TRBJ2-6
d_call: NA
v_call: TRBV7-9
clone_size: NA
cdr3_nt: TGTGCCAGCAGCTTGGTAGGAGCCGGGGCCAACGTCCTGACTTTC
cdr3_aa: CASSLVGAGANVLTF

j_call: TRBJ2-4
d_call: NA
v_call: TRBV19
clone_size: NA
cdr3_nt: TGTGCCAGTAGTATCGGACTAGCCAAAAACATTCAGTACTTC
cdr3_aa: CASSIGLAKNIQYF

j_call: TRBJ1-2
d_call: TRBD1
v_call: TRBV30
clone_size: NA
cdr3_nt: TGTGCCTGGAGTGCCAGGGGGCGAAGTGGCTACACCTTC
cdr3_aa: CAWSARGRSGYTF

j_call: TRBJ2-7
d_call: NA
v_call: TRBV28
clone_size: NA
cdr3_nt: TGTGCCAGCAGTTCCCTTAGTCCCCACGAGCAGTACTTC
cdr3_aa: CASSSLSPHEQYF

j_call: TRBJ1-1
d_call: NA
v_call: TRBV6-5
clone_size: few
cdr3_nt: TGTGCCAGCAGTTACGGGCCCCTAAGGGGAACTGAAGCTTTCTTT
cdr3_aa: CASSYGPLRGTEAFF

j_call: TRBJ2-7
d_call: NA
v_call: TRBV7-2
clone_size: NA
cdr3_nt: TGTGCCAGCAGACCCAGGACTGGTTCGTACGAGCAGTACTTC
cdr3_aa: CASRPRTGSYEQYF

j_call: TRBJ1-5
d_call: NA
v_call: TRBV6-5
clone_size: NA
cdr3_nt: TGTGCCAGCAGATCCGACGTTCAGCCCCAGCATTTT
cdr3_aa: CASRSDVQPQHF

j_call: TRBJ1-6
d_call: TRBD1
v_call: TRBV2
clone_size: NA
cdr3_nt: TGTGCCTCCGTGGACAGGGGTTACTCACCCCTCCACTTT
cdr3_aa: CASVDRGYSPLHF

j_call: TRBJ2-1
d_call: NA
v_call: TRBV9
clone_size: NA
cdr3_nt: TGTGCCAGCAGCCCGACTAGTAGGGGTTCCTACAATGAGCAGTTCTTC
cdr3_aa: CASSPTSRGSYNEQFF

j_call: TRBJ2-7
d_call: NA
v_call: TRBV2
clone_size: few
cdr3_nt: TGTGCCAGCAGAGACAGCTACTACGAGCAGTACTTC
cdr3_aa: CASRDSYYEQYF

j_call: TRBJ2-3
d_call: NA
v_call: TRBV5-6
clone_size: NA
cdr3_nt: TGTGCCAGCAGTCGCGGGTTTGGCACAGATACGCAGTATTTT
cdr3_aa: CASSRGFGTDTQYF

j_call: TRBJ2-3
d_call: TRBD2
v_call: TRBV7-3
clone_size: NA
cdr3_nt: TGTGCCAGCAGCTCCGGGACTAGCGGGGGGGCCATAGATACGCAGTATTTT
cdr3_aa: CASSSGTSGGAIDTQYF

j_call: TRBJ1-6
d_call: NA
v_call: TRBV10-3
clone_size: NA
cdr3_nt: TGTGCCATCAGTTTAGGGCAGTATAATTCACCCCTCCACTTT
cdr3_aa: CAISLGQYNSPLHF

j_call: TRBJ1-1
d_call: NA
v_call: TRBV28
clone_size: NA
cdr3_nt: TGTGCCAGCAGTTTATTGTACGGCAACACTGAAGCTTTCTTT
cdr3_aa: CASSLLYGNTEAFF

j_call: TRBJ2-1
d_call: NA
v_call: TRBV28
clone_size: NA
cdr3_nt: TGTGCCAGCAGTTTATCCACCGCTAATCAGTTCTTC
cdr3_aa: CASSLSTANQFF

j_call: TRBJ1-2
d_call: NA
v_call: TRBV19
clone_size: NA
cdr3_nt: TGTGCCAGTACCCCGGGACGTCTGGCTTCTCATAACTATGGCTACACCTTC
cdr3_aa: CASTPGRLASHNYGYTF

j_call: TRBJ1-1
d_call: NA
v_call: TRBV5-1
clone_size: NA
cdr3_nt: TGCGCCAGCAGCTCCCAGGGGTGGGGCACTGAAGCTTTCTTT
cdr3_aa: CASSSQGWGTEAFF

j_call: TRBJ1-2
d_call: NA
v_call: TRBV28
clone_size: NA
cdr3_nt: TGTGCCAGCAGTTTATTCGGGCGCGGGGGGGTGGATGGCTACACCTTC
cdr3_aa: CASSLFGRGGVDGYTF

j_call: TRBJ2-2
d_call: NA
v_call: TRBV19
clone_size: once
cdr3_nt: TGTGCCAGTAGCCGGGCGGCAGGGAGGTACACCGGGGAGCTGTTTTTT
cdr3_aa: CASSRAAGRYTGELFF

j_call: TRBJ1-2
d_call: NA
v_call: TRBV7-3
clone_size: NA
cdr3_nt: TGTGCCAGCAGCCCTCCGGGATCAACCTATGGCTACACCTTC
cdr3_aa: CASSPPGSTYGYTF

j_call: TRBJ2-3
d_call: NA
v_call: TRBV10-2
clone_size: once
cdr3_nt: TGCGCCAGCAGTGATCGGGCAGGGAGGCCAGATACGCAGTATTTT
cdr3_aa: CASSDRAGRPDTQYF

j_call: TRBJ2-1
d_call: NA
v_call: TRBV9
clone_size: NA
cdr3_nt: TGTGCCAGCAGCGGCAGGGTCTTGGCGGCTGAGCAGTTCTTC
cdr3_aa: CASSGRVLAAEQFF

j_call: TRBJ1-5
d_call: NA
v_call: TRBV2
clone_size: NA
cdr3_nt: TGTGCCAGCAGTGAGCACAGAAGCAATCAGCCCCAGCATTTT
cdr3_aa: CASSEHRSNQPQHF

j_call: TRBJ1-1
d_call: NA
v_call: TRBV6-5
clone_size: NA
cdr3_nt: TGTGCCAGCGGAACTACAGAATTGAACACTGAAGCTTTCTTT
cdr3_aa: CASGTTELNTEAFF

j_call: TRBJ2-1
d_call: TRBD2
v_call: TRBV19
clone_size: NA
cdr3_nt: TGTGCCAGTAGTATACTAGCGGGGGGGACTGAGCAGTTCTTC
cdr3_aa: CASSILAGGTEQFF

j_call: TRBJ1-6
d_call: NA
v_call: TRBV3-1/TRBV3-2
clone_size: NA
cdr3_nt: TGTGCCAGCAGCCAAGATGGCAGGGCCATCTACAATTCACCCCTCCACTTT
cdr3_aa: CASSQDGRAIYNSPLHF

j_call: TRBJ1-2
d_call: TRBD1
v_call: TRBV6-5
clone_size: NA
cdr3_nt: TGTGCCAGCAGCCCGCGTTGGGGACAGGTCTATGGCTACACCTTC
cdr3_aa: CASSPRWGQVYGYTF

j_call: TRBJ1-5
d_call: NA
v_call: TRBV2
clone_size: NA
cdr3_nt: TGTGCCAGCACAGGCCCCGGGGGGATAGGGAATCAGCCCCAGCATTTT
cdr3_aa: CASTGPGGIGNQPQHF

j_call: TRBJ1-3
d_call: NA
v_call: TRBV5-1
clone_size: few
cdr3_nt: TGCGCCAGCAGCTTGGAAGGGACGAACACCATATATTTT
cdr3_aa: CASSLEGTNTIYF

j_call: TRBJ1-1
d_call: NA
v_call: TRBV3-1/TRBV3-2
clone_size: NA
cdr3_nt: TGTGCCAGCACCTACGGAGTCGGGATTAACACTGAAGCTTTCTTT
cdr3_aa: CASTYGVGINTEAFF

j_call: TRBJ2-7
d_call: TRBD2
v_call: TRBV5-1
clone_size: few
cdr3_nt: TGCGCCAGCAGCTTTGGAGTAGCGGGGGCCCTCAAGGAGCAGTACTTC
cdr3_aa: CASSFGVAGALKEQYF

j_call: TRBJ2-2
d_call: NA
v_call: TRBV27
clone_size: NA
cdr3_nt: TGTGCCAGCAGTTTAGGGCCCGACCCCGGGGAGCTGTTTTTT
cdr3_aa: CASSLGPDPGELFF

j_call: TRBJ2-2
d_call: NA
v_call: TRBV5-4
clone_size: NA
cdr3_nt: TGTGCCAGCAGCTTGGCAGGGCCGAACACCGGGGAGCTGTTTTTT
cdr3_aa: CASSLAGPNTGELFF

j_call: TRBJ2-7
d_call: TRBD1
v_call: TRBV3-1/TRBV3-2
clone_size: NA
cdr3_nt: TGTGCCAGCAGCTTACAGGGGGCGTCGAGAGAGCAGTACTTC
cdr3_aa: CASSLQGASREQYF

j_call: TRBJ1-4
d_call: TRBD1
v_call: TRBV6-5
clone_size: NA
cdr3_nt: TGTGCCAGCACCCTACCGGGACAGGGCAATGAAAAACTGTTTTTT
cdr3_aa: CASTLPGQGNEKLFF

j_call: TRBJ2-6
d_call: NA
v_call: TRBV5-1
clone_size: few
cdr3_nt: TGCGCCAGCAGGGAAGGGAACTCTGGGGCCAACGTCCTGACTTTC
cdr3_aa: CASREGNSGANVLTF

j_call: TRBJ1-2
d_call: NA
v_call: TRBV19
clone_size: NA
cdr3_nt: TGTGCCAGTAGTATCACGGGAGTAACTAACTATGGCTACACCTTC
cdr3_aa: CASSITGVTNYGYTF

j_call: TRBJ1-5
d_call: TRBD1
v_call: TRBV7-3
clone_size: once
cdr3_nt: TGTGCCAGCAGCCCGCGGACAGGAGAAGGCAATCAGCCCCAGCATTTT
cdr3_aa: CASSPRTGEGNQPQHF

j_call: TRBJ1-1
d_call: NA
v_call: TRBV28
clone_size: NA
cdr3_nt: TGTGCCAGCACCCTCCGGGACCGGCTGCACTCTGAAGCTTTCTTT
cdr3_aa: CASTLRDRLHSEAFF

j_call: TRBJ1-5
d_call: NA
v_call: TRBV30
clone_size: NA
cdr3_nt: TGTGCCTGGAGTGTAGGGCAGGGGCTTCAGCCCCAGCATTTT
cdr3_aa: CAWSVGQGLQPQHF

j_call: TRBJ1-3
d_call: NA
v_call: TRBV28
clone_size: NA
cdr3_nt: TGTGCCACCCTAGCCAAAGGGGCTGGAAACACCATATATTTT
cdr3_aa: CATLAKGAGNTIYF

j_call: TRBJ2-5
d_call: TRBD1
v_call: TRBV4-2
clone_size: NA
cdr3_nt: TGTGCCAGCAGCCCCTCAGCGGGACAGGGAACGCAAGAGACCCAGTACTTC
cdr3_aa: CASSPSAGQGTQETQYF

j_call: TRBJ1-5
d_call: TRBD1
v_call: TRBV28
clone_size: NA
cdr3_nt: TGTGCCAGCCGCCTCGCGGGACAGGACAATCAGCCCCAGCATTTT
cdr3_aa: CASRLAGQDNQPQHF

j_call: TRBJ1-1
d_call: NA
v_call: TRBV15
clone_size: NA
cdr3_nt: TGTGCCACCAGCAGAGAGGGTGTCGGGACTGAAGCTTTCTTT
cdr3_aa: CATSREGVGTEAFF

j_call: TRBJ1-1
d_call: NA
v_call: TRBV7-3
clone_size: few
cdr3_nt: TGTGCCAGCAGCTTAACGGGGGGCGGCACTGAAGCTTTCTTT
cdr3_aa: CASSLTGGGTEAFF

j_call: TRBJ2-3
d_call: NA
v_call: TRBV27
clone_size: NA
cdr3_nt: TGTGCCAGCAGTTTAGAGAGTGCCAGACCAGAATGTCTATATTTT
cdr3_aa: CASSLESARPECLYF

j_call: TRBJ2-5
d_call: NA
v_call: TRBV6-5
clone_size: NA
cdr3_nt: TGTGCCAGCAGCCGGTCATGGCACCTCCAAGAGACCCAGTACTTC
cdr3_aa: CASSRSWHLQETQYF

j_call: TRBJ1-1
d_call: NA
v_call: TRBV11-2
clone_size: once
cdr3_nt: TGTGCCAGCAGCTTAGACACTGAAGCTTTCTTT
cdr3_aa: CASSLDTEAFF

j_call: TRBJ2-3
d_call: TRBD2
v_call: TRBV6-5
clone_size: once
cdr3_nt: TGTGCCAGCAGTCGCTATAGCGGGGGTGGGTATTTT
cdr3_aa: CASSRYSGGGYF

j_call: TRBJ2-5
d_call: TRBD2
v_call: TRBV7-2
clone_size: NA
cdr3_nt: TGTGCCAGCAGAGATCCGAGCGGGGGCGGAGAGACCCAGTACTTC
cdr3_aa: CASRDPSGGGETQYF

j_call: TRBJ1-1
d_call: NA
v_call: TRBV27
clone_size: NA
cdr3_nt: TGTGCCAGCAGTCATAATGGCGGGAACACTGAAGCTTTCTTT
cdr3_aa: CASSHNGGNTEAFF